The T cell receptor (beta chain) described here comes from a study of blood T cell repertoires in COVID-19. Living in 24 US areas, the participants were between about 18 and 100 years of age. Participant-reported clinical history was the basis for cohort assignment. Cohort 3 recovery required two negative PCRs, clearance, or symptom resolution. In this sample, this clone turned up a few times. In the original analysis: Reference gene primer amplification gave estimated nucleated cell counts. Method: immunoSEQ multiplex PCR; TCRdb's copy keeps in-frame clones and lacks some. That table supplies the V and J calls and clone size; D and trimming were determined from the DNA. The sample carries a few hundred thousand clones, approximately 90% recorded once. This CDR3 has 15 amino acids. CDR1 and CDR2 from the germline V gene are SGHVS and FQNEAQ. With 5 bases clipped from V and 4 bases from J, the junction kept 7 bases outside the gene matches.

This chain connects TRBV7-8 to TRBJ2-2; TRBD1 matches 7 bases. Sequencing input: PBMCs or T cells enriched from blood (not recorded which). The receptor was derived from a woman aged 50 to 60 who had recovered from COVID-19. The chain's CDR3 is CASSPDRVVTGELFF. In DNA form, the CDR3 reads TGTGCCAGCAGCCCAGACAGGGTGGTCACCGGGGAGCTGTTTTTT.